Listed below are T cell receptor beta chains from one sample, sequenced in a study of blood T cell repertoires in COVID-19. Some clones are missing from TCRdb's copy, which holds only in-frame ones; the method was immunoSEQ multiplex PCR. Of about 300,000 clones listed, around 86% are singletons. The source material was peripheral blood. The receptors here all came from a man between 65 and 85 years old with acute or convalescent COVID-19. Each CDR3 is given with its conserved first and last residue. The order of the fields is D gene, V gene, J gene, clone size, CDR3 protein, CDR3 DNA. A D gene is named only where the DNA matches it firmly. Not every row has a clone size; where given, it reads once, few, many or a size class.

.	TRBV28	TRBJ2-1	.	CASSLGTRATNEQFF	TGTGCCAGCAGTTTAGGGACAAGGGCTACCAATGAGCAGTTCTTC
.	TRBV28	TRBJ1-2	.	CASSLGAVRGYTF	TGTGCCAGCAGTTTGGGGGCGGTGCGTGGCTACACCTTC
.	TRBV24-1	TRBJ2-7	.	CATRWPPGDEQYF	TGTGCCACCAGGTGGCCGCCCGGGGACGAGCAGTACTTC
TRBD2	TRBV6-2/TRBV6-3	TRBJ2-3	.	CASSYSLGREDGDTQYF	TGTGCCAGCAGTTACTCCCTGGGGCGGGAGGATGGGGATACGCAGTATTTT
.	TRBV6-1	TRBJ1-6	.	CASSEGSNSPLHF	TGTGCCAGCAGTGAAGGCAGTAATTCACCCCTCCACTTT
.	TRBV11-2	TRBJ2-4	.	CASSSTGGGNIQYF	TGTGCCAGCAGCAGCACAGGGGGGGGGAACATTCAGTACTTC
TRBD1	TRBV4-3	TRBJ2-1	.	CASSQDVTGAYNEQFF	TGCGCCAGCAGCCAAGACGTGACAGGGGCCTACAATGAGCAGTTCTTC
TRBD1	TRBV6-5	TRBJ1-2	.	CASWAGTGVYGYTF	TGTGCCAGCTGGGCCGGGACAGGGGTTTATGGCTACACCTTC
TRBD1	TRBV19	TRBJ1-2	.	CASSTGQYYGYTF	TGTGCCAGTAGTACGGGACAGTACTATGGCTACACCTTC
.	TRBV27	TRBJ2-1	.	CASSLAGAGEQFF	TGTGCCAGCAGTTTAGCGGGGGCGGGTGAGCAGTTCTTC
TRBD1	TRBV15	TRBJ2-1	.	CATMRDRGIGEQFF	TGTGCCACCATGAGGGACAGGGGAATAGGTGAGCAGTTCTTC
TRBD2	TRBV4-2	TRBJ2-3	.	CASSRLAGGTDTQYF	TGTGCCAGCAGCCGGCTGGCGGGGGGCACAGATACGCAGTATTTT
.	TRBV6-5	TRBJ2-7	few	CASNLGQQNTYEQYF	TGTGCCAGCAACCTAGGACAGCAAAACACCTACGAGCAGTACTTC
TRBD2	TRBV19	TRBJ2-3	.	CASAPLAGGSDTQYF	TGTGCCAGTGCTCCCCTAGCGGGAGGCTCAGATACGCAGTATTTT
TRBD1	TRBV6-4	TRBJ2-2	.	CASSGQGGTGELFF	TGTGCCAGCAGCGGACAGGGTGGCACCGGGGAGCTGTTTTTT
TRBD1	TRBV2	TRBJ2-3	.	CASSSGTVRTDTQYF	TGTGCCAGCAGCTCCGGGACAGTACGCACAGATACGCAGTATTTT
TRBD1	TRBV2	TRBJ2-3	.	CASMDRGPDTQYF	TGTGCCAGCATGGACAGGGGGCCGGATACGCAGTATTTT
.	TRBV6-9	TRBJ2-7	once	CASSYRTVREQYF	TGTGCCAGCAGTTATCGGACAGTTCGAGAGCAGTACTTC
.	TRBV3-1/TRBV3-2	TRBJ2-3	.	CASTGLDTQYF	TGTGCCAGCACGGGGTTGGATACGCAGTATTTT
TRBD1	TRBV20-1	TRBJ1-5	once	CSASDRAGTARQHF	TGCAGTGCTAGTGACCGCGCCGGGACAGCTCGCCAGCATTTT
.	TRBV9	TRBJ2-1	.	CASSVGSAAHYNEQFF	TGTGCCAGCAGCGTAGGGTCGGCGGCACACTACAATGAGCAGTTCTTC
.	TRBV20-1	TRBJ1-6	.	CSASSGGQAYNSPLHF	TGCAGTGCTAGTTCGGGGGGGCAGGCCTATAATTCACCCCTCCACTTT
.	TRBV4-3	TRBJ1-2	.	CASSQDFLADNYGYTF	TGCGCCAGCAGCCAAGATTTTCTGGCAGATAACTATGGCTACACCTTC
TRBD1	TRBV18	TRBJ1-2	.	CASSPGGGPTPYGYTF	TGTGCCAGCTCACCAGGAGGGGGCCCTACCCCATATGGCTACACCTTC
.	TRBV28	TRBJ1-4	.	CASSTTGATNEKLFF	TGTGCCAGCAGTACTACGGGGGCAACTAATGAAAAACTGTTTTTT
.	TRBV29-1	TRBJ1-6	.	CSARGGANSPLHF	TGCAGCGCCCGCGGGGGTGCCAATTCACCCCTCCACTTT
TRBD1	TRBV29-1	TRBJ1-1	.	CSATQGLGTEAFF	TGCAGCGCCACACAGGGGTTGGGCACTGAAGCTTTCTTT
.	TRBV6-2/TRBV6-3	TRBJ1-2	.	CASSYSKGGSYGYTF	TGTGCCAGCAGTTACTCGAAAGGGGGTTCCTATGGCTACACCTTC
.	TRBV28	TRBJ2-5	.	CASSYVRETQYF	TGTGCCAGCAGTTATGTGAGGGAGACCCAGTACTTC
.	TRBV2	TRBJ1-6	.	CASSDGGNSPLHF	TGTGCCAGCAGTGATGGGGGGAATTCACCCCTCCACTTT
.	TRBV19	TRBJ2-7	.	CASSVGRSYEQYF	TGTGCCAGTAGTGTCGGTAGATCCTACGAGCAGTACTTC
TRBD2	TRBV19	TRBJ2-1	.	CASSISRLAGYNEQFF	TGTGCCAGTAGTATAAGTAGGCTAGCGGGTTACAATGAGCAGTTCTTC
TRBD1	TRBV5-1	TRBJ2-7	.	CASSVDATGGDEQYF	TGCGCCAGCAGCGTGGACGCTACAGGGGGAGACGAGCAGTACTTC
.	TRBV28	TRBJ2-5	.	CASSLTDKHQETQYF	TGTGCCAGCAGTTTAACAGACAAGCACCAAGAGACCCAGTACTTC
.	TRBV3-1/TRBV3-2	TRBJ1-2	.	CASSQVGGPNYGYTF	TGTGCCAGCAGCCAAGTAGGGGGTCCTAACTATGGCTACACCTTC
TRBD1	TRBV19	TRBJ1-5	few	CARTDRGDGQPQHF	TGTGCCAGGACGGACAGGGGAGATGGTCAGCCCCAGCATTTT
.	TRBV5-1	TRBJ2-7	.	CASSDGTYYEQYF	TGCGCCAGCAGCGACGGGACTTACTACGAGCAGTACTTC